This TCR beta chain was identified in a study of blood T cell repertoires in COVID-19. Study in general: The study drew acute and convalescent COVID-19 samples from the United States, Italy and Spain. PBMCs, B-cell-depleted T cells, or T cells were the source of the cDNA or gDNA that made up the material.

Germline V gene sequence: CDR1 SQVTM, CDR2 ANQGSEA. The V end was cut by 3 bases, the J end by 1 base, with 19 bases between. This CDR3 spans 16 amino acids. In the authors' workflow: Amplification from reference gene primers served as the basis for estimated nucleated cell counts. TCRdb's copy holds only in-frame clones and misses some; the assay was immunoSEQ multiplex PCR. The V and J calls and the clone size are those of that table, but D and trimming were determined from the DNA. The sample includes fewer than 250,000 clones, around 83% of them seen just once. The chain joins TRBV29-1 to TRBJ2-7, with a possible D match to TRBD1 (5 bases). The sequencing sample was made of peripheral blood. This TCR was recovered from a woman aged 50 to 60 with acute or convalescent COVID-19. This CDR3 is CSVEMGPTLSSYEQYF. In DNA form, the CDR3 reads TGCAGCGTTGAGATGGGGCCCACCTTAAGTTCCTACGAGCAGTACTTC.